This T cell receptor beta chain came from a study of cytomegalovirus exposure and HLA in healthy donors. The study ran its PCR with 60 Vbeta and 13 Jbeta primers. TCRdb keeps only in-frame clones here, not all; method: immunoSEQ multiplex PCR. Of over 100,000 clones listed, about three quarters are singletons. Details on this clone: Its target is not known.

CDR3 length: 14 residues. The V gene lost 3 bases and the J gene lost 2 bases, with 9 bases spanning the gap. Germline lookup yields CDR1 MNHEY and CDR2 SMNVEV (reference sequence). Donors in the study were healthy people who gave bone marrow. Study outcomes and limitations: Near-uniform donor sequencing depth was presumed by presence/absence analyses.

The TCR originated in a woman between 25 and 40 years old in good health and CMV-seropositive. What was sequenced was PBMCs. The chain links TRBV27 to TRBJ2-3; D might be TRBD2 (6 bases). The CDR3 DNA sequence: TGTGCCAGCAGTTTGACTAGATTCACAGATACGCAGTATTTT. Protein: CASSLTRFTDTQYF.